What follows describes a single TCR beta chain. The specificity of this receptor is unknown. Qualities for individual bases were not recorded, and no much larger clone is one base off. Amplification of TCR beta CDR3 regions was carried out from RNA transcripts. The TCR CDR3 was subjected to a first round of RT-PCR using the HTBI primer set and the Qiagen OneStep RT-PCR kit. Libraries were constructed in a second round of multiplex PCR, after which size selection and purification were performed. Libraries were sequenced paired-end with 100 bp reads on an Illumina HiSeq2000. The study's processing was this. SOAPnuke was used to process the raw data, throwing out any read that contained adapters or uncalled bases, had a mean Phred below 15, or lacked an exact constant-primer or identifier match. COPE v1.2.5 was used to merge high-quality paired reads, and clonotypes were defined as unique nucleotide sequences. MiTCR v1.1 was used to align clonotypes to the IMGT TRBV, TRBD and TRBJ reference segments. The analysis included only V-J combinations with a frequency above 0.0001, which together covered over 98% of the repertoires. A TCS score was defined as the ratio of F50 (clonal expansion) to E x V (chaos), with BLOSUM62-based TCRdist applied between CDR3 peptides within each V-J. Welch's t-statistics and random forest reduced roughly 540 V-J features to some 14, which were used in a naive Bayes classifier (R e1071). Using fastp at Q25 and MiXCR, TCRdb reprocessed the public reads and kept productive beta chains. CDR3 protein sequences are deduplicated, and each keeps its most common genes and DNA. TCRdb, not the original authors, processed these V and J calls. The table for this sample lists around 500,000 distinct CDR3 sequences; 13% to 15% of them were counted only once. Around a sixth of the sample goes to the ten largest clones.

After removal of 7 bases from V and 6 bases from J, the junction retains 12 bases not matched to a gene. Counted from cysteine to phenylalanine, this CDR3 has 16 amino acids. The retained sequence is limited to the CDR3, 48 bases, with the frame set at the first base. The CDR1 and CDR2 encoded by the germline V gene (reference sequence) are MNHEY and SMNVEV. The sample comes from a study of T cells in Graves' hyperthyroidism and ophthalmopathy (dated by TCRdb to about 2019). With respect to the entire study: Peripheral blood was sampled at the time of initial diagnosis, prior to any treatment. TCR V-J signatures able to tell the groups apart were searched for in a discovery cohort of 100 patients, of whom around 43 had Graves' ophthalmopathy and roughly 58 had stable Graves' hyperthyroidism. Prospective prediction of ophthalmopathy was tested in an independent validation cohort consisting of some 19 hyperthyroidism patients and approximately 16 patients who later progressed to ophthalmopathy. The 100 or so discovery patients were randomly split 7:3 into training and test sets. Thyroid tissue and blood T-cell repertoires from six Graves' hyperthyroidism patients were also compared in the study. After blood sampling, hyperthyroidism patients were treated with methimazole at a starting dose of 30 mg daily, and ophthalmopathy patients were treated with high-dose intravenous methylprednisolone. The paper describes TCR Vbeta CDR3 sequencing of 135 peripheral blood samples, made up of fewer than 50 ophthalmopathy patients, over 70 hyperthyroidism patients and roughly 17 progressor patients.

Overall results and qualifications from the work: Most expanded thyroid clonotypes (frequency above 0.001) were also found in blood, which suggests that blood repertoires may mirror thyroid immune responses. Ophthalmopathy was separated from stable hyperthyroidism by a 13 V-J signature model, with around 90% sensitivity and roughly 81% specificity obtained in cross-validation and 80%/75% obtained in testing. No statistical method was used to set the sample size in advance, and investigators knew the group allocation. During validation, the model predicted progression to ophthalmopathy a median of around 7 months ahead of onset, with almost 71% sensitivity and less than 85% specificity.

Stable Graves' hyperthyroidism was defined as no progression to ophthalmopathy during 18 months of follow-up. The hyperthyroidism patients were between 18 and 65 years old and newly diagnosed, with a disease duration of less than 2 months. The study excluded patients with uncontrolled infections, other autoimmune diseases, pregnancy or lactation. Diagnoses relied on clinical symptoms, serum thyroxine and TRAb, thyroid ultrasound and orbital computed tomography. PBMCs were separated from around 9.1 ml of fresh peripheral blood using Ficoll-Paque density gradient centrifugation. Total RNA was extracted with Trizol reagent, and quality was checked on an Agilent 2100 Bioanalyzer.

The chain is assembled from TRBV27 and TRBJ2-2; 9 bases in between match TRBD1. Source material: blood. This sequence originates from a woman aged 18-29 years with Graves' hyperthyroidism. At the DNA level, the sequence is TGTGCCAGCATCCAATCCGGGACAGGGCCGCCCGGGGAGCTGTTTTTT. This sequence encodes CASIQSGTGPPGELFF.